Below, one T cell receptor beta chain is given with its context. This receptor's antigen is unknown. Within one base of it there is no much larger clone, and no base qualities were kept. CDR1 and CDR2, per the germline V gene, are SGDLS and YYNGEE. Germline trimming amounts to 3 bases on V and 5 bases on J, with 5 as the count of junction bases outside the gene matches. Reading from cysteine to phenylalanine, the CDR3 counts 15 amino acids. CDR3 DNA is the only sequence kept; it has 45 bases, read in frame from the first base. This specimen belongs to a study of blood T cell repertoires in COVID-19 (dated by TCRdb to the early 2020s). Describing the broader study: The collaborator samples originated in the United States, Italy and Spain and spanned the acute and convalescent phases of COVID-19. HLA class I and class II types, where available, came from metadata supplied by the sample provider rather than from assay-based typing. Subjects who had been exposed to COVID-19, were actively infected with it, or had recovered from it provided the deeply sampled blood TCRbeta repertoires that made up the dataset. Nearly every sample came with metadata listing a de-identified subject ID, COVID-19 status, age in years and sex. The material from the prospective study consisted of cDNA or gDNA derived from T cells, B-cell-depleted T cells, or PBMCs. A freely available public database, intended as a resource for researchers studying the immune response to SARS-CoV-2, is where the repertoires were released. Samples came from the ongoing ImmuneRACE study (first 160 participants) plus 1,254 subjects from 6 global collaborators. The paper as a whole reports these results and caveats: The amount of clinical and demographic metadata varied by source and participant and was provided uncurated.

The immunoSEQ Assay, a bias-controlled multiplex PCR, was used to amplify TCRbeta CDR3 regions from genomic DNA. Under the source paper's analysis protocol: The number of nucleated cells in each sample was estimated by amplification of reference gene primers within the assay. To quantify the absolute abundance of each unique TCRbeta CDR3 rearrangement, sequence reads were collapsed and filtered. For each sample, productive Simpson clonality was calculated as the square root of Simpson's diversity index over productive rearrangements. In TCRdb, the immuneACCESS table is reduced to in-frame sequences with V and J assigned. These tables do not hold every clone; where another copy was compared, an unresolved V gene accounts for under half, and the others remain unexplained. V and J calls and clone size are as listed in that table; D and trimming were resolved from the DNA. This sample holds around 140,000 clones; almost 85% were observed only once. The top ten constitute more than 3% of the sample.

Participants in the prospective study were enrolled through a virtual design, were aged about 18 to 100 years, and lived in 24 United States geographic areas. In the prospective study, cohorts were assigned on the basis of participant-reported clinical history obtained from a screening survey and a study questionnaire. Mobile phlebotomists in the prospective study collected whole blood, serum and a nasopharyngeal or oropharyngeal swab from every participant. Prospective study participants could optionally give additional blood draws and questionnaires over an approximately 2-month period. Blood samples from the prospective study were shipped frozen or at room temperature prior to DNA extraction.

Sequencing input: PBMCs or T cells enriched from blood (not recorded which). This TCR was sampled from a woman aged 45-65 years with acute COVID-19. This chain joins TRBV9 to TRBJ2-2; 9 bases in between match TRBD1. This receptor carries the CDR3 CASSETGGGTGELFF. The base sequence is TGTGCCAGCAGCGAGACAGGGGGTGGGACCGGGGAGCTGTTTTTT.